This T cell receptor beta chain comes out of a study of cytomegalovirus exposure and HLA in healthy donors. About the study: The use of the same platform for the 100 to 150 validation repertoires and the roughly 680 first-cohort repertoires was reported by a later analysis.

Overall study results and limits: In the 120 validation repertoires, approximately 94% of cluster scores exceeded 0, per a later analysis. Per published reports, the classifier diagnosed cytomegalovirus status with high specificity and sensitivity.

The validation cohort, a group of more than 100 subjects, included the donors and was separate from the roughly 620-subject first cohort. Details on this clone: Its target is not known.

V was cut by 0 bases and J by 11 bases, with 17 bases left in between. The CDR3 is made up of 15 amino acids. Per the germline V gene, CDR1 is LGHNA and CDR2 is YNFKEQ. Profiled with immunoSEQ multiplex PCR; TCRdb holds only in-frame clones, not every one. The data show about 130,000 clones, roughly 89% seen once. The TCR comes from a woman in her late teens or twenties in good health and CMV-seronegative. Sequenced sample: PBMCs. The chain combines TRBV4-2 with TRBJ1-5; D not resolved. The CDR3 region is CASSQDLYRESAQHF. In DNA form, the CDR3 reads TGTGCCAGCAGCCAAGATTTATATAGGGAGTCGGCCCAGCATTTT.